This T cell receptor beta chain was found in a study of T-cell reconstitution after alpha-beta-depleted transplantation in children. Overall study results and limits: A year post-transplant, T-cell counts and diversity derived mostly from newly produced T cells. Several hundred rapidly expanded clones from non-depleted graft cells reportedly supplied alpha-beta T cells about two months post-transplant.

During its preparation, the TCRbeta library received unique molecular identifiers. TCRdb redid the calling of the PCR reads with MiXCR, one entry per CDR3 protein. Of around 490,000 distinct CDR3 sequences listed, roughly 10% are singletons. This clonotype showed up just a few times. Its antigen is currently unknown. After removal of 5 bases from V and 1 base from J, the junction contained 8 bases not matched to a gene. Germline CDR1 SGHTA, CDR2 FQGNSA. This CDR3 spans 16 amino acids. The TCR originated in a female patient aged 2-10 years who had a stem cell transplant for aplastic anemia, so the T cells may come from the graft donor. V and J are TRBV7-2 and TRBJ1-1, with 9 bases fitting TRBD1. The sample was PBMCs, mostly from graft donor cells, taken 180 days after TCRalphabeta/CD19-depleted stem cell transplant. In DNA, the CDR3 is TGTGCCAGCAGCCCACAGGGGGCCCTACCGAACACTGAAGCTTTCTTT. Amino acid sequence: CASSPQGALPNTEAFF.